Following are 4 T cell receptor beta chains from one sample sequenced in a study of shared clonotypes between healthy human individuals. Only in-frame clones appear in the TCRdb table, and some are missing; sequencing was by immunoSEQ multiplex PCR. Of approximately 1,500,000 clones in the sample, around 98% were seen once. The sample comprised naive CD4+ T cells sorted from blood. The subset denotes: CD45RA+ positively selected. These receptor sequences come from a man in his thirties or forties in good health.

The CDR3 bases are TGTGCCAGCAGGACACCGGGACAGGGGCAGGAAAAACTGTTTTTT. Translation: CASRTPGQGQEKLFF. J is TRBJ1-4 and V is TRBV28; 10 nucleotides line up with TRBD1. Germline lookup yields CDR1 MDHEN and CDR2 SYDVKM. V lost 6 bases to trimming and J lost 8 bases; unmatched junction nucleotides: 9. This CDR3 has 15 residues. Using reference TRBV28 and TRBJ1-4 for the parts outside the CDR3, the full variable domain is DVKVTQSSRYLVKRTGEKVFLECVQDMDHENMFWYRQDPGLGLRLIYFSYDVKMKEKGDIPEGYSVSREKKERFSLILESASTNQTSMYLCASRTPGQGQEKLFFGSGTQLSVL.

The chain uses TRBV2 and TRBJ2-4, with D perhaps matching TRBD2 (5 bases). This CDR3 region has 12 residues. V was pared by 7 bases and J by 7 bases, with 11 bases between. The germline gives CDR1 SNHLY, CDR2 FYNNEI. The CDR3 DNA reads TGTGCCAGCACCCGGACTTCTAACATTCAGTACTTC. It encodes CASTRTSNIQYF.

The table lists this clone with a count of one. The V gene is TRBV7-2, the J gene TRBJ2-7, with D possibly matching TRBD1 (5 bases). Trimming took off 1 base at V and 4 bases at J, with 17 bases between the two ends. The CDR3 length is 16 residues. CDR1 is SGHTA, CDR2 FQGNSA, per germline. The CDR3 here is CASSLDWGRGGYEQYF. CDR3 bases: TGTGCCAGCAGCTTAGATTGGGGTAGGGGTGGTTACGAGCAGTACTTC.

This sequence joins TRBV27 and TRBJ2-7; 8 nucleotides agree with TRBD2. Germline V lookup: CDR1 MNHEY, CDR2 SMNVEV (reference sequence). The J segment lost 0 bases and the V segment lost 4 bases, leaving 11 bases of the junction unmatched. The CDR3 totals 17 residues. The CDR3 sequence is CASSSYGPSGFSYEQYF. In DNA, the CDR3 is TGTGCCAGCAGTTCATACGGGCCTAGCGGGTTCTCCTACGAGCAGTACTTC.